The text below deals with one TCR beta chain. Its antigen remains unknown. The entry originates in a study of cytomegalovirus exposure and HLA in healthy donors. Points from the study as a whole: Cytomegalovirus association was assigned to about 150 TCR beta chains. TCR beta V- and J-gene trimming, according to a later analysis, was linked to a missense DCLRE1C variant.

The trim removed 1 base at V and 3 bases at J, leaving 12 bases unmatched. The CDR3 is 18 residues long. The germline gives CDR1 MDHEN, CDR2 SYDVKM. The PCR was carried out with 60 Vbeta primers and 13 Jbeta primers. The table came from immunoSEQ multiplex PCR; TCRdb's copy has only in-frame clones and leaves some out. The sample consists of 40,000 or so clones, around nine tenths of them appearing once. The chain joins TRBV28 to TRBJ1-5; 7 bases are shared with TRBD1. Sample: PBMCs. This TCR derives from a woman under 30 in good health and CMV-seronegative. This CDR3 is CASSLFAMGRGDNQPQHF. The CDR3 DNA reads TGTGCCAGCAGTTTATTTGCTATGGGCAGGGGGGACAATCAGCCCCAGCATTTT.